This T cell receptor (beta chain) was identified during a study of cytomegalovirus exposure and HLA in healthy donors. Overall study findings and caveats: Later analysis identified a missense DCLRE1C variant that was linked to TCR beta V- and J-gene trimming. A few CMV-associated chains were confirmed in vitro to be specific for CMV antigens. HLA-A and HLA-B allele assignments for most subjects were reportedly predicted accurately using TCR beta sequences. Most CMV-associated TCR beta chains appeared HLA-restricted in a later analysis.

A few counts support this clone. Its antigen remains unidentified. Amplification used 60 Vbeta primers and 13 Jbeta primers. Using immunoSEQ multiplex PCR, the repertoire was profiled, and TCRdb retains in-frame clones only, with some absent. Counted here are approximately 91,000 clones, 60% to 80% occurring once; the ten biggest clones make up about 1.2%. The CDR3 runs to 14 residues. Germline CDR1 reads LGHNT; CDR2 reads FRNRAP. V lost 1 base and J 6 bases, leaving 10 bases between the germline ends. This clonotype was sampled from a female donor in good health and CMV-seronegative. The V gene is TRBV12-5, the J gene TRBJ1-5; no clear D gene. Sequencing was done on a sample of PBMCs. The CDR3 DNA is TGTGCTAGTGGTTTGGAAGGAGGACTTCAGCCCCAGCATTTT. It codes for CASGLEGGLQPQHF.